A single sample gave rise to the 13 T cell receptor beta chains below, sequenced in a study of untreated major depressive disorder (dated by TCRdb to the late 2010s). Overall study results and their limits: Sequencing confirmed higher TRBV05-01 (Vbeta 5.1) usage among CD4+ T cells of depressed patients than controls, with p = 0.040 in a one-tailed test.

For these TCRs, the target antigens are not known. Library preparation used the immunoSEQ multiplex PCR assay. The clones in this table, taken by TCRdb from immuneACCESS, are in-frame only. Not every clone is retained; where verified, under half of the shortfall comes from an unresolved V gene, and the cause of the rest is unknown. The sample table records 10,000 to 15,000 clones; approximately 91% of these occur just once. In total, the top ten clones hold approximately 0.82% of the sample. The specimen sequenced was CD4+ T cells from PBMCs. The receptors shown here come from a man aged 30-40 years with major depressive disorder.

The chain uses TRBV28 and TRBJ1-6, with TRBD1 matching 7 bases. Germline CDR1 reads MDHEN; CDR2 reads SYDVKM. This CDR3 region has 15 residues. The J segment lost 10 bases and the V segment lost 4 bases, leaving 10 bases of the junction unmatched. The CDR3 region is CASSSYTGVSSPLHF. CDR3 in DNA: TGTGCCAGCAGTTCGTATACAGGGGTAAGCTCACCCCTCCACTTT.

The CDR3 coding sequence is TGTGCCAGCACGGGACAGGACGGGAATGAGCAGTTCTTC. Protein sequence: CASTGQDGNEQFF. This rearrangement joins TRBV2 to TRBJ2-1, with TRBD1 matching 8 bases. V shed 7 bases and J 7 bases; nucleotides not matched to a gene: 6. Germline values: CDR1 SNHLY, CDR2 FYNNEI. CDR3 length: 13 residues.

The chain couples TRBV9 to TRBJ2-3, with no clear D. CDR3 length: 15 amino acids. CDR1 and CDR2 from the germline V gene are SGDLS and YYNGEE. V lost 0 bases and J lost 4, with 12 bases in between. Written as DNA, the CDR3 is TGTGCCAGCAGCGTAGAGAGTGGTAGGGCAGATACGCAGTATTTT. Protein sequence: CASSVESGRADTQYF.

This chain connects TRBV18 to TRBJ2-4, with 9 bases identical to TRBD1. Germline V lookup: CDR1 KGHSH, CDR2 LQKENI. V shed 1 base and J 2 bases; nucleotides not matched to a gene: 15. The CDR3 contains 20 residues. The CDR3 region has the DNA TGTGCCAGCTCACCACGATCACCAGATCCGGGACAGGGAACCAAAAACATTCAGTACTTC. It codes for CASSPRSPDPGQGTKNIQYF.

This chain joins TRBV5-1 and TRBJ2-5; 8 bases match TRBD2. Germline V gene sequence: CDR1 SGHRS, CDR2 YFSETQ. CDR3 size: 15 residues. The J segment lost 5 bases and the V segment lost 0 bases, leaving 6 bases of the junction unmatched. The CDR3 protein is CASSLAGGLGETQYF. CDR3 DNA sequence: TGCGCCAGCAGCTTGGCGGGGGGGCTTGGGGAGACCCAGTACTTC.

CDR3 in amino acids: CASSPRQGVYEQYF. The DNA for the CDR3 is TGTGCCAGCAGTCCCCGACAGGGGGTATACGAGCAGTACTTC. The rearrangement uses TRBV6-1 and TRBJ2-7; 9 bases are shared with TRBD1. With V trimmed by 5 bases and J by 4 bases, 6 bases remained unmatched. Per the germline V gene, CDR1 is MNHNS and CDR2 is SASEGT. The length of the CDR3 is 14 residues.

The chain employs TRBV6-1 and TRBJ1-1; D gene ambiguous. V was cut by 7 bases and J by 2 bases, with 5 bases left in between. The length of the CDR3 is 11 residues. Per the germline V gene, CDR1 is MNHNS and CDR2 is SASEGT. DNA of the CDR3: TGTGCCAGCAATAGAAACACTGAAGCTTTCTTT. Translation gives CASNRNTEAFF.

The rearrangement joins TRBV25-1 to TRBJ1-2; maybe TRBD1 (5 bases). Trimming took off 2 bases at V and 1 base at J, with 11 bases between the two ends. Germline CDR1 and CDR2: MGHDK and SYGVNS. The length of the CDR3 is 15 residues. The CDR3 is CASSERGNNNYGYTF. Here the CDR3 DNA reads TGTGCCAGCAGTGAAAGGGGTAACAATAACTATGGCTACACCTTC.

The gene calls are TRBV5-4 and TRBJ1-1; the match to TRBD1 covers 11 bases. CDR3 length: 15 residues. Germline V gene lookup returns CDR1 SGHNT and CDR2 YYREEE (reference sequence). After removal of 5 bases from V and 1 base from J, the junction contained 4 bases not matched to a gene. CDR3 coding DNA: TGTGCCAGCAGACGGACAGGGGGCAAGAACACTGAAGCTTTCTTT. This gives the protein CASRRTGGKNTEAFF.

The chain couples TRBV6-1 to TRBJ1-4, with 7 bases aligning to TRBD1. This CDR3 region has 15 residues. Germline loops: CDR1 MNHNS, CDR2 SASEGT. V dropped 4 bases and J dropped 5; count of bases not matched to a gene: 7. The DNA for the CDR3 is TGTGCCAGCAGTGGAGGGACAGCCGTCAATGAAAAACTGTTTTTT. Protein product: CASSGGTAVNEKLFF.

The chain couples TRBV2 to TRBJ2-7; D might be TRBD2 (6 bases). The CDR3 covers 14 residues. Trimming removed 3 bases from V and 3 bases from J, with 12 bases in between. Per germline, CDR1 SNHLY and CDR2 FYNNEI. CDR3 coding DNA: TGTGCCAGCAGTGACCCGCGGGACCACTACGAGCAGTACTTC. Amino acids: CASSDPRDHYEQYF.

In its sample, this clone was seen once. This chain uses TRBV5-1 with TRBJ2-6; D uncertain. CDR1 and CDR2 from the germline V gene are SGHRS and YFSETQ. The germline V and J ends were trimmed by 0 bases and 4 bases, with 17 bases remaining between them. CDR3 length: 18 residues. This CDR3 is CASSLGPGERSGANVLTF. CDR3 in DNA: TGCGCCAGCAGCTTGGGTCCAGGCGAGAGGTCCGGGGCCAACGTCCTGACTTTC.

V is TRBV5-1 and J is TRBJ2-7, with TRBD2 as a possible D gene (6 bases). The V end was cut by 0 bases, the J end by 6 bases, with 10 bases between. Per the germline V gene, CDR1 is SGHRS and CDR2 is YFSETQ. The CDR3 covers 13 residues. The CDR3 loop is CASSLVEGGEQYF. CDR3 bases: TGCGCCAGCAGCTTGGTAGAGGGAGGCGAGCAGTACTTC.